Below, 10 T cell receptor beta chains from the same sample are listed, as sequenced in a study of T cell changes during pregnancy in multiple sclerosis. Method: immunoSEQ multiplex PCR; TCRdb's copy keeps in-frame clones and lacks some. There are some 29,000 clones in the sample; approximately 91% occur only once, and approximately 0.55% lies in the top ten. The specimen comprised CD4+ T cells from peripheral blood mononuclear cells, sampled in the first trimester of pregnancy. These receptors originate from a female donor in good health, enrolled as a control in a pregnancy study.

The CDR3 protein is CAFTRDRGSNQPQHF. In nucleotides, the CDR3 is TGTGCCTTCACCAGGGACAGGGGAAGCAATCAGCCCCAGCATTTT. The chain has TRBV30 and TRBJ1-5; TRBD1 aligns across 10 bases. The CDR3 spans 15 residues. Germline V CDR1 and CDR2: GTSNPN, SVGIG (reference sequence). V lost 7 bases and J lost 1; bases outside the gene matches: 7.

CDR3 nucleotide sequence: TGTGCCAGCAGCCAAGATCCGGGCGGGTCCTACTACGAGCAGTACTTC. Encoded protein: CASSQDPGGSYYEQYF. J is TRBJ2-7 and V is TRBV4-2, with D possibly being TRBD2 (5 bases). Germline CDR1 is LGHNA and CDR2 is YNFKEQ. The CDR3 sequence is 16 residues long. The ends were cut back, 0 bases at V and 3 bases at J, with 15 bases in the middle.

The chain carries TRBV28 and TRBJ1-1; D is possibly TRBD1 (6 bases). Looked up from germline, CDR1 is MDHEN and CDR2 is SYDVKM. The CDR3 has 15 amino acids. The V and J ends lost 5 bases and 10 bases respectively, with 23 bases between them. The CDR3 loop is CASSPTTHHSGAAFF. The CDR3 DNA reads TGTGCCAGCAGTCCAACAACCCATCATTCAGGGGCAGCTTTCTTT.

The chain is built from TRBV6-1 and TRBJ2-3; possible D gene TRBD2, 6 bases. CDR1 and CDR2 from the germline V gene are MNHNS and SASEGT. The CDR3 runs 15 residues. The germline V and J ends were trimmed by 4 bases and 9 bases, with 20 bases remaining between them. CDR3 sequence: CASSGLREQKGTQYF. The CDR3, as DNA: TGTGCCAGCAGTGGACTCCGGGAGCAGAAGGGGACGCAGTATTTT.

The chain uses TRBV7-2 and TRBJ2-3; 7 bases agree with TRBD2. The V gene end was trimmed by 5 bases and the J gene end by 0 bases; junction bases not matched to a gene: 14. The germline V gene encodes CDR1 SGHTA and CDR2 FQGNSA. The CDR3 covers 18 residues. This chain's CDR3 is CASSLMLASGTSTDTQYF. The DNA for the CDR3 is TGTGCCAGCAGCCTCATGCTGGCTAGCGGTACTAGCACAGATACGCAGTATTTT.

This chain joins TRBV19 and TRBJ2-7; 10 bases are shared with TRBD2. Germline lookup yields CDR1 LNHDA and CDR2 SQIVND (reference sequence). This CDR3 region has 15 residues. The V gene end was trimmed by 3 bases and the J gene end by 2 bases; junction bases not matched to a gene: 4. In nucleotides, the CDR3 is TGTGCCAGTAGTATCTCGCTAGCGGGGGCCTACGAGCAGTACTTC. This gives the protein CASSISLAGAYEQYF.

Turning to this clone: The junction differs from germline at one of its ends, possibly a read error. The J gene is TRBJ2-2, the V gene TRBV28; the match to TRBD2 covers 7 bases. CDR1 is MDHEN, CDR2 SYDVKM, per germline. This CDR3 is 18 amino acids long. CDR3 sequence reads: CTSSPRPFGDYLTGELFF. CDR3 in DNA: TGTACCAGCAGTCCACGTCCCTTCGGGGACTACCTAACCGGGGAGCTGTTTTTT.

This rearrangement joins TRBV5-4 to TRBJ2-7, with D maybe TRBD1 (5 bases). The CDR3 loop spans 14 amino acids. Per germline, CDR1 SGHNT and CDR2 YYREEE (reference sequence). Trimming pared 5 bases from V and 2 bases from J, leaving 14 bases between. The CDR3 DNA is TGTGCCAGCAGGACTCCAGGGTCCCCCTACGAGCAGTACTTC. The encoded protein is CASRTPGSPYEQYF.

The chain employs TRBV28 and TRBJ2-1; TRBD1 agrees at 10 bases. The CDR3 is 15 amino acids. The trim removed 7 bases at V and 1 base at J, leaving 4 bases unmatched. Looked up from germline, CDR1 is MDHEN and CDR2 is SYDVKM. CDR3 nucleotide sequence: TGTGCCAGCACCACGGGACAGGGGTCCTACAATGAGCAGTTCTTC. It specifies CASTTGQGSYNEQFF.

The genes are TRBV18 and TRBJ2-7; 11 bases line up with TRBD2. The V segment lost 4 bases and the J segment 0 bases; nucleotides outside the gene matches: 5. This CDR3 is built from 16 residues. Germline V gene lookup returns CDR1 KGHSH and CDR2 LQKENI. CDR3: CASSQIGLAGSYEQYF. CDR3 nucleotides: TGTGCCAGCTCACAAATAGGACTAGCGGGCTCCTACGAGCAGTACTTC.